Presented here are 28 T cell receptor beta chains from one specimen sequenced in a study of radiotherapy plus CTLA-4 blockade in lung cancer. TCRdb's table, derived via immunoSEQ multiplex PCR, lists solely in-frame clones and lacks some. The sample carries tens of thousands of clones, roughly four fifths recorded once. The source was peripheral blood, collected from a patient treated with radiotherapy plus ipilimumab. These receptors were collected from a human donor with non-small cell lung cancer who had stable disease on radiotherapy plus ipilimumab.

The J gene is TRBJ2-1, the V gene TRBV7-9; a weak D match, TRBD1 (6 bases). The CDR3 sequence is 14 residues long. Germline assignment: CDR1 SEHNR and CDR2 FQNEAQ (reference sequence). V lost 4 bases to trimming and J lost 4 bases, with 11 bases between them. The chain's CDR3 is CASSSDQGYNEQFF. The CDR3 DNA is TGTGCCAGCAGCTCCGATCAGGGGTACAATGAGCAGTTCTTC. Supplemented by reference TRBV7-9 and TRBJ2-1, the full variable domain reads DTGVSQNPRHKITKRGQNVTFRCDPISEHNRLYWYRQTLGQGPEFLTYFQNEAQLEKSRLLSDRFSAERPKGSFSTLEIQRTEQGDSAMYLCASSSDQGYNEQFFGPGTRLTVL.

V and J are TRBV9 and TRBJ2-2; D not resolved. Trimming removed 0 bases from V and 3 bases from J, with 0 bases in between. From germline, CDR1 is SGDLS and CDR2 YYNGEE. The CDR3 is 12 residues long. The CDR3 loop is CASSVDTGELFF. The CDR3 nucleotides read TGTGCCAGCAGCGTAGACACCGGGGAGCTGTTTTTT.

Written as DNA, the CDR3 is TGTGCCAGCTCACCACTGGAAGGGGCCGGTGGCTACACCTTC. It is translated as CASSPLEGAGGYTF. The J gene is TRBJ1-2, the V gene TRBV18, with D maybe TRBD1 (5 bases). V was trimmed by 1 base and J by 7 bases, leaving 13 bases between them. The germline CDR1 and CDR2 sequences are KGHSH and LQKENI. There are 14 residues in the CDR3.

As DNA, the CDR3 is TGTGCCAGCAGCACACTTAAGAATGAGCAGTTCTTC. It codes for CASSTLKNEQFF. The chain uses TRBV7-2 and TRBJ2-1, with D hard to call. Trimming cost V 5 bases and J 7 bases, with 9 bases left between them. The CDR3 is made up of 12 amino acids. From germline, CDR1 is SGHTA and CDR2 FQGNSA.

CDR3 in amino acids: CASSIVGNEQYF. Written as DNA, the CDR3 is TGTGCCAGTAGTATAGTGGGAAACGAGCAGTACTTC. This sequence joins TRBV19 and TRBJ2-7, with D hard to call. The V end lost 1 base, the J end lost 5 bases, and 6 bases lay between the germline ends. This CDR3 has 12 amino acids. From germline, CDR1 is LNHDA and CDR2 SQIVND (reference sequence). Full variable domain (remainder filled in from reference TRBV19 and TRBJ2-7): DGGITQSPKYLFRKEGQNVTLSCEQNLNHDAMYWYRQDPGQGLRLIYYSQIVNDFQKGDIAEGYSVSREKKESFPLTVTSAQKNPTAFYLCASSIVGNEQYFGPGTRLTVT.

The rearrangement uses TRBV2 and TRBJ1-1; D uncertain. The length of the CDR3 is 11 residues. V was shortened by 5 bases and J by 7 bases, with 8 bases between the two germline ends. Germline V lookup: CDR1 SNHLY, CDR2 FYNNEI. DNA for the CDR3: TGTGCCAGCAGTTACACTCTTGAAGCTTTCTTT. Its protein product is CASSYTLEAFF.

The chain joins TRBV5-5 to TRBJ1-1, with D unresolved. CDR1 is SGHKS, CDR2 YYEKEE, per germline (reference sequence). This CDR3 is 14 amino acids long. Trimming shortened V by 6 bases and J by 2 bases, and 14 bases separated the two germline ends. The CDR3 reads CASTPRLGNTEAFF. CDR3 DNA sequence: TGTGCCAGCACCCCAAGACTAGGTAACACTGAAGCTTTCTTT.

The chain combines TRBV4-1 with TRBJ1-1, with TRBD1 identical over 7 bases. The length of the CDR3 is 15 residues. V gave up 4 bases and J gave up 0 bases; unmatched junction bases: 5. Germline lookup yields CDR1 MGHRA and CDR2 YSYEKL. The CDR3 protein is CASSPRDRVNTEAFF. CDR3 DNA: TGCGCCAGCAGCCCTCGGGACAGAGTGAACACTGAAGCTTTCTTT.

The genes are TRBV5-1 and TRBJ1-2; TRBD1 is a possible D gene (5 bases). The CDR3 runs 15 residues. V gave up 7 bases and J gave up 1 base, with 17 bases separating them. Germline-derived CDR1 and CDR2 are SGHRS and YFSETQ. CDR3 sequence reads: CASVKGESNNYGYTF. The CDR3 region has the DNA TGCGCCAGCGTTAAAGGGGAGTCGAATAACTATGGCTACACCTTC. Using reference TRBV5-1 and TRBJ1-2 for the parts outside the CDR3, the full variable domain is KAGVTQTPRYLIKTRGQQVTLSCSPISGHRSVSWYQQTPGQGLQFLFEYFSETQRNKGNFPGRFSGRQFSNSRSEMNVSTLELGDSALYLCASVKGESNNYGYTFGSGTRLTVV.

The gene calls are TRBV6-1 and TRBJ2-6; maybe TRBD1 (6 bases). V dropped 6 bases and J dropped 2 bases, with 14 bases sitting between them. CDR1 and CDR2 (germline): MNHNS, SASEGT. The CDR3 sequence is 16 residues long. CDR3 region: CASRENPGAGANVLTF. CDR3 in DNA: TGTGCCAGCAGGGAAAATCCAGGGGCTGGGGCCAACGTCCTGACTTTC.

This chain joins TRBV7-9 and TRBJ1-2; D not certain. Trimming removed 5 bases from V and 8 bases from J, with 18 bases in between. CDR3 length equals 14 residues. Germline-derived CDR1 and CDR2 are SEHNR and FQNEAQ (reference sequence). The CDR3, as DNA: TGTGCCAGCAGCAACTCCTCGACATATCAAGGCTACACCTTC. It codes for CASSNSSTYQGYTF.

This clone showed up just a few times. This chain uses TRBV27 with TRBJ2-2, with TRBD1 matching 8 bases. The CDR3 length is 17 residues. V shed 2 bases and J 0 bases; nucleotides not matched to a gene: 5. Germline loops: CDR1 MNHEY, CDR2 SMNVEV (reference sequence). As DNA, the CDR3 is TGTGCCAGCAGTTTAACCTTGGACAGGGCGAACACCGGGGAGCTGTTTTTT. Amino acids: CASSLTLDRANTGELFF.

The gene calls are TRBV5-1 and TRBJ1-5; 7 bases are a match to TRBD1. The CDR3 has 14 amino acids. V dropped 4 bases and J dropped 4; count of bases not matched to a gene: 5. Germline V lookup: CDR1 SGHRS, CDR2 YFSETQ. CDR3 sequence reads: CASSPGTANQPQHF. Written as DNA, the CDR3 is TGCGCCAGCAGCCCCGGGACAGCGAATCAGCCCCAGCATTTT.

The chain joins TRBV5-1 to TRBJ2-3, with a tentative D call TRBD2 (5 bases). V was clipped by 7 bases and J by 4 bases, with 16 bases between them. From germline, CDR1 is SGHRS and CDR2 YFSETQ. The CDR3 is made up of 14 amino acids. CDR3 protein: CASSGIPSADTQYF. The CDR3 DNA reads TGCGCCAGCTCGGGGATCCCCTCGGCAGATACGCAGTATTTT. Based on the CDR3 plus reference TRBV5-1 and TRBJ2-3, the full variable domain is KAGVTQTPRYLIKTRGQQVTLSCSPISGHRSVSWYQQTPGQGLQFLFEYFSETQRNKGNFPGRFSGRQFSNSRSEMNVSTLELGDSALYLCASSGIPSADTQYFGPGTRLTVL.

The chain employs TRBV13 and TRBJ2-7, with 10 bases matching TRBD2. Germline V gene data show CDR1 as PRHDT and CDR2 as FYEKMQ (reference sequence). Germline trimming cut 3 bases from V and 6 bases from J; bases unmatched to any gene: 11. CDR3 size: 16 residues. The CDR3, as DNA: TGTGCCAGCAGCTTCTACTTACCTAGCGGGGGTGGCGAGCAGTACGTC. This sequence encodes CASSFYLPSGGGEQYV.

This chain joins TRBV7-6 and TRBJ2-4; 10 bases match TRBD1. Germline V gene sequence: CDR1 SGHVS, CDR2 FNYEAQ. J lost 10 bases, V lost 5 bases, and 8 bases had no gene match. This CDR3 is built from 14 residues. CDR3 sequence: CASSGRDRGGIQYF. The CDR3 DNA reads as TGTGCCAGCAGCGGCAGGGACAGGGGCGGAATTCAGTACTTC.

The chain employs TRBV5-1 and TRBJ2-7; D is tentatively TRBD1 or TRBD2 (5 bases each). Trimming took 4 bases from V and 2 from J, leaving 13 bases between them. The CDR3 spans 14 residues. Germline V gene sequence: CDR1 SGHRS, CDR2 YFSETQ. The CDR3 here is CASSPGTDAYEQYV. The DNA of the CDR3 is TGCGCCAGCAGCCCTGGGACGGACGCCTACGAGCAGTACGTC.

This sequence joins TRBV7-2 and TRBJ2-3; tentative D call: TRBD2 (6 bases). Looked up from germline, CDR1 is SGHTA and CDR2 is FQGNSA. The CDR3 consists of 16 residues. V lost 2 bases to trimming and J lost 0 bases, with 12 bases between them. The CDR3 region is CASSLFHGTSTDTQYF. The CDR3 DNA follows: TGTGCCAGCAGCTTATTTCACGGGACTAGCACAGATACGCAGTATTTT.

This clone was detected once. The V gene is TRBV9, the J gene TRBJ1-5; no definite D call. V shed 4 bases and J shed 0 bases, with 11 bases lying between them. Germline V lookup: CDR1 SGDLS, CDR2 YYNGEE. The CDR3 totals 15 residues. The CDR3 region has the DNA TGTGCCAGCAGCCCGACCGGGTATAGCAATCAGCCCCAGCATTTT. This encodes CASSPTGYSNQPQHF.

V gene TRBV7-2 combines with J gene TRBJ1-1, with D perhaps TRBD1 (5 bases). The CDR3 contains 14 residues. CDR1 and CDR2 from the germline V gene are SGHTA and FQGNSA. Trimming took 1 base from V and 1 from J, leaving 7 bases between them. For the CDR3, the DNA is TGTGCCAGCAGCTTAGGGCAGGGGAACACTGAAGCTTTCTTT. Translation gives CASSLGQGNTEAFF.

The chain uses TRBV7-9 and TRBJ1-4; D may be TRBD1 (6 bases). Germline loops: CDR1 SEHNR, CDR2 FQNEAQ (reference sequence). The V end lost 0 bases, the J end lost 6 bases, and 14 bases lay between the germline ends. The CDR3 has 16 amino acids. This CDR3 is CASSLAGAGSHEKLFF. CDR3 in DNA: TGTGCCAGCAGCTTAGCGGGGGCGGGGTCTCATGAAAAACTGTTTTTT. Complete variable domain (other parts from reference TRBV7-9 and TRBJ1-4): DTGVSQNPRHKITKRGQNVTFRCDPISEHNRLYWYRQTLGQGPEFLTYFQNEAQLEKSRLLSDRFSAERPKGSFSTLEIQRTEQGDSAMYLCASSLAGAGSHEKLFFGSGTQLSVL.

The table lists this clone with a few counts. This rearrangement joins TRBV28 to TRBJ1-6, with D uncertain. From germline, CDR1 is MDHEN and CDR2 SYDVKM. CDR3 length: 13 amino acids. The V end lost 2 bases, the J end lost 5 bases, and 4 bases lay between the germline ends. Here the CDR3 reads CASSLHNNSPLHF. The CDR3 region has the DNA TGTGCCAGCAGTTTACACAATAATTCACCCCTCCACTTT.

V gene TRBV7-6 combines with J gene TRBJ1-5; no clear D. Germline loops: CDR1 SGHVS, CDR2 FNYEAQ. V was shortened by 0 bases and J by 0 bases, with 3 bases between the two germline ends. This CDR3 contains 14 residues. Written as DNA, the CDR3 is TGTGCCAGCAGCTTAGCGGGTAGCAATCAGCCCCAGCATTTT. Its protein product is CASSLAGSNQPQHF.

DNA for the CDR3: TGTGCCAGCACCCAAAGGATAGGAGGGGAAAAACTGTTTTTT. This gives the protein CASTQRIGGEKLFF. This rearrangement joins TRBV6-6 to TRBJ1-4; D is uncertain. Germline assignment: CDR1 MNHNY and CDR2 SVGAGI (reference sequence). This CDR3 is 14 amino acids long. The V end was cut by 7 bases, the J end by 8 bases, with 17 bases between.

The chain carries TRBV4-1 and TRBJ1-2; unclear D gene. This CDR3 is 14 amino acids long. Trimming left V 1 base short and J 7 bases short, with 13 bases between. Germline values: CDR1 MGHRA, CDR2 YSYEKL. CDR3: CASSQGAQSSGYTF. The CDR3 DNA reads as TGCGCCAGCAGCCAAGGGGCCCAATCCTCTGGCTACACCTTC.

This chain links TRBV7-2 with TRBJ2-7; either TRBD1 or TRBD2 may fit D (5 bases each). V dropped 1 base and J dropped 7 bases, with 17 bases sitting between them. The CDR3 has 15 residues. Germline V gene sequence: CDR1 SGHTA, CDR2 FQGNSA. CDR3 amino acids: CASSLGGRVKDEQYF. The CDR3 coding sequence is TGTGCCAGCAGCTTAGGGGGACGGGTCAAGGATGAGCAGTACTTC.

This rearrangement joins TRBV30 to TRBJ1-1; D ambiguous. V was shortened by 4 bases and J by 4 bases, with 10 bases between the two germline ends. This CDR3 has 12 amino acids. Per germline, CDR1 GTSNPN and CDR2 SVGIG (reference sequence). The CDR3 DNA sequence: TGTGCCTGGACAAGGAGGGTCACTGAAGCTTTCTTT. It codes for CAWTRRVTEAFF.

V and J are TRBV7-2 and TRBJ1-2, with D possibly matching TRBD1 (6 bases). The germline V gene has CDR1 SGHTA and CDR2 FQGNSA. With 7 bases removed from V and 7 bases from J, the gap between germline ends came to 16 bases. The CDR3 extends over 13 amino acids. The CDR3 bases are TGTGCCAGCACAGGGGAGACCTTGGGTGGCTACACCTTC. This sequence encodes CASTGETLGGYTF.